Presented here are 16 T cell receptor beta chains from one specimen sequenced in a study of blood T cell repertoires in COVID-19. This table comes from immunoSEQ multiplex PCR, and its TCRdb copy is limited to in-frame clones, with some not included. Among about 72,000 clones listed, approximately 90% were seen once. Material: peripheral blood. Receptors originate from a human donor in a cohort sampled during active COVID-19.

This chain joins TRBV7-9 and TRBJ1-1; tentative D call: TRBD1 (5 bases). Germline V gives CDR1 SEHNR, CDR2 FQNEAQ (reference sequence). Trimming pared 5 bases from V and 7 bases from J, leaving 20 bases between. CDR3 size: 15 residues. The DNA for the CDR3 is TGTGCCAGCAGCCCGATCCAAAAACTTACAGGTGAAGCTTTCTTT. This gives the protein CASSPIQKLTGEAFF.

The chain employs TRBV7-2 and TRBJ1-3; 8 nucleotides agree with TRBD1. Germline CDR1 and CDR2: SGHTA and FQGNSA. V lost 5 bases to trimming and J lost 0 bases; unmatched junction nucleotides: 6. CDR3 length equals 16 residues. The CDR3 region is CASSPAGGNSGNTIYF. The CDR3, as DNA: TGTGCCAGCAGCCCCGCAGGGGGCAACTCTGGAAACACCATATATTTT.

J is TRBJ2-7 and V is TRBV28; TRBD2 aligns across 15 bases. The length of the CDR3 is 14 residues. Germline CDR1 reads MDHEN; CDR2 reads SYDVKM. The trim removed 6 bases at V and 13 bases at J, leaving 10 bases unmatched. CDR3 loop: CASRGSGTSGRNYF. The CDR3 DNA reads TGTGCCAGCAGGGGCTCCGGGACTAGCGGGAGGAACTACTTC.

V is TRBV19 and J is TRBJ1-2; TRBD1 aligns across 10 bases. This CDR3 region has 17 residues. V was pared by 5 bases and J by 0 bases, with 9 bases of the junction left unmatched. Germline V lookup: CDR1 LNHDA, CDR2 SQIVND (reference sequence). This CDR3 reads CASSRRDRGYSNYGYTF. The CDR3 DNA sequence: TGTGCCAGTAGTCGCCGGGACAGGGGCTATTCTAACTATGGCTACACCTTC.

This sequence joins TRBV5-5 and TRBJ2-1, with TRBD2 matching over 14 bases. Per the germline V gene, CDR1 is SGHKS and CDR2 is YYEKEE (reference sequence). V lost 3 bases, J lost 3 bases, and 8 bases stayed unmatched. CDR3 length equals 18 residues. The CDR3 protein is CASSSGTSGSTGYNEQFF. The DNA for the CDR3 is TGTGCCAGCAGCTCCGGGACTAGCGGGAGCACGGGCTACAATGAGCAGTTCTTC.

J is TRBJ2-3 and V is TRBV19; D is perhaps TRBD2 (5 bases). The germline CDR1 and CDR2 sequences are LNHDA and SQIVND (reference sequence). The CDR3 sequence is 14 residues long. V was pared by 7 bases and J by 2 bases, with 13 bases between. The CDR3 loop reads CASNLDGITDTQYF. CDR3 bases: TGTGCCAGTAATCTGGACGGGATCACAGATACGCAGTATTTT.

J is TRBJ2-2 and V is TRBV19, with D possibly matching TRBD1 (6 bases). V was clipped by 4 bases and J by 2 bases, with 8 bases between them. The CDR3 totals 14 residues. Germline V CDR1 and CDR2: LNHDA, SQIVND (reference sequence). The DNA of the CDR3 is TGTGCCAGTAGTACGGACAGTAACACCGGGGAGCTGTTTTTT. Residues: CASSTDSNTGELFF.

This chain joins TRBV7-9 and TRBJ2-2; 10 positions agree with TRBD2. CDR1 is SEHNR and CDR2 is FQNEAQ in the germline V gene (reference sequence). CDR3 length equals 16 residues. The trim removed 1 base at V and 6 bases at J, leaving 5 bases unmatched. Here the CDR3 reads CASSLVGLAGAGELFF. CDR3 sequence (DNA): TGTGCCAGCAGCTTAGTGGGCCTAGCGGGAGCCGGGGAGCTGTTTTTT.

The gene calls are TRBV5-1 and TRBJ2-3; 10 positions agree with TRBD2. Germline V gene lookup returns CDR1 SGHRS and CDR2 YFSETQ. The CDR3 is 16 residues long. V lost 4 bases, J lost 0 bases, and 5 bases stayed unmatched. The CDR3 region is CASSERTSGSTDTQYF. The CDR3 bases are TGCGCCAGCAGCGAACGGACTAGCGGTAGCACAGATACGCAGTATTTT. Full variable domain (missing parts from reference TRBV5-1 and TRBJ2-3): KAGVTQTPRYLIKTRGQQVTLSCSPISGHRSVSWYQQTPGQGLQFLFEYFSETQRNKGNFPGRFSGRQFSNSRSEMNVSTLELGDSALYLCASSERTSGSTDTQYFGPGTRLTVL.

J is TRBJ2-3 and V is TRBV29-1, with D unresolved. With 8 bases removed from V and 2 bases from J, the gap between germline ends came to 5 bases. The germline V gene has CDR1 SQVTM and CDR2 ANQGSEA. This CDR3 is 10 amino acids long. CDR3: CSPITDTQYF. The CDR3 coding sequence is TGCAGCCCAATCACAGATACGCAGTATTTT.

V gene TRBV5-1 combines with J gene TRBJ1-6, with 9 bases lining up with TRBD1. Germline V gene data show CDR1 as SGHRS and CDR2 as YFSETQ. CDR3 length: 13 residues. V was clipped by 4 bases and J by 8 bases; unmatched bases: 1. CDR3 DNA sequence: TGCGCCAGCAGCCGGGACAGGGATTCACCCCTCCACTTT. This codes for CASSRDRDSPLHF.

CDR3 nucleotide sequence: TGTGCCAGTAGTCCGCAGGGCCCTCGAGGCTACACCTTC. Its translation is CASSPQGPRGYTF. The chain joins TRBV19 to TRBJ1-2; perhaps TRBD1 as D (5 bases). Between the trimmed V and J ends, which lost 5 bases and 8 bases, there was a span of 15 bases. Germline V gene sequence: CDR1 LNHDA, CDR2 SQIVND (reference sequence). There are 13 residues in the CDR3.

The chain joins TRBV11-2 to TRBJ1-1, with a tentative D call TRBD1 (6 bases). Germline values: CDR1 SGHAT, CDR2 FQNNGV. V lost 0 bases and J lost 4, with 15 bases in between. The CDR3 runs 16 residues. CDR3 DNA sequence: TGTGCCAGCAGCTTAGACCTACAGGGACGAGGCACTGAAGCTTTCTTT. Protein sequence: CASSLDLQGRGTEAFF.

The rearrangement links TRBV12-3 or TRBV12-4 to TRBJ2-1; D call uncertain. The CDR3 has 13 amino acids. With 10 bases removed from V and 0 bases from J, the gap between germline ends came to 10 bases. The CDR3 DNA follows: TGTGCCACTGGCCCGAACTCCTACAATGAGCAGTTCTTC. Protein sequence: CATGPNSYNEQFF.

The chain uses TRBV7-2 and TRBJ1-6, with 9 nucleotides matching TRBD1. V was clipped by 5 bases and J by 6 bases; unmatched bases: 2. Germline values: CDR1 SGHTA, CDR2 FQGNSA. This CDR3 is 14 amino acids long. CDR3 in amino acids: CASSNRGLNSPLHF. CDR3 DNA: TGTGCCAGCAGCAACAGGGGGCTTAATTCACCCCTCCACTTT.

The V call is TRBV29-1, the J call TRBJ2-6; possible D gene TRBD2, 5 bases. The CDR3 consists of 14 residues. Germline CDR1 and CDR2: SQVTM and ANQGSEA. Trimming removed 4 bases from V and 0 bases from J, with 7 bases in between. CDR3 nucleotides: TGCAGCGTTGCGGGGAGCTCTGGGGCCAACGTCCTGACTTTC. As protein: CSVAGSSGANVLTF.